These 19 T cell receptor beta chains came from one sample sequenced in a study of regulatory T cells in long-lasting Graves disease. CDR3 regions were amplified by Arm-PCR using iRepertoire HTBI primers to build TCR beta libraries. TCRdb independently ran MiXCR on the multiplex PCR reads; one entry per CDR3 protein. The table includes some 430,000 distinct CDR3 sequences, about 22% detected once. Specified time point: persistent/refractory GD, antithyroid drugs over 5 years with positive TRAb. The TCR library was made from RNA extracted from PBMCs. The sequencing here drew on peripheral blood mononuclear cells (PBMCs), taken when the disease was refractory, from a patient treated with antithyroid drugs. These receptor sequences come from a female donor with Graves disease.

In this sample, this clonotype turned up a few times. This chain links TRBV9 with TRBJ2-5, with unresolved D. The CDR3 consists of 13 residues. The V and J ends lost 3 bases and 0 bases respectively, with 6 bases between them. CDR1 and CDR2 from the germline V gene are SGDLS and YYNGEE. CDR3 residues: CASSAEYQETQYF. The CDR3 DNA reads TGTGCCAGCAGCGCAGAGTACCAAGAGACCCAGTACTTC. The full variable domain, its missing parts supplied by reference TRBV9 and TRBJ2-5, is DSGVTQTPKHLITATGQRVTLRCSPRSGDLSVYWYQQSLDQGLQFLIQYYNGEERAKGNILERFSAQQFPDLHSELNLSSLELGDSALYFCASSAEYQETQYFGPGTRLLVL.

The CDR3 sequence: CASSRGGSGGTWYEQYF. The CDR3 DNA is TGTGCCAGCAGTCGGGGGGGGAGCGGGGGGACTTGGTACGAGCAGTACTTC. This chain uses TRBV27 with TRBJ2-7; 9 bases align to TRBD2. The CDR3 runs to 17 residues. V was clipped by 5 bases and J by 4 bases; unmatched bases: 15. CDR1 and CDR2 from the germline V gene are MNHEY and SMNVEV (reference sequence).

DNA of the CDR3: TGTGCCAGCAGCCAAGAGGACAGGTGGCGAAATTCACCCCTCCACTTT. It is translated as CASSQEDRWRNSPLHF. This chain connects TRBV3-1 to TRBJ1-6; TRBD1 agrees at 7 bases. Trimming removed 0 bases from V and 7 bases from J; junction bases left unmatched: 6. In germline, CDR1 is LGHDT, CDR2 YNNKEL (reference sequence). The CDR3 is made up of 16 amino acids.

This rearrangement joins TRBV20-1 to TRBJ1-1; 10 positions agree with TRBD1. The V gene's germline CDR1 is DFQATT and CDR2 SNEGSKA (reference sequence). CDR3 length: 15 amino acids. Trimming took 5 bases from V and 5 from J; bases not matched to a gene: 11. In nucleotides, the CDR3 is TGCAGTGCTTTGGGCGACAGGGGGCGAGAAACTGAAGCTTTCTTT. Translation gives CSALGDRGRETEAFF.

This clonotype has ten or more counts. This chain connects TRBV10-3 to TRBJ2-5, with D maybe TRBD1 (5 bases). CDR1 is ENHRY, CDR2 SYGVKD, per germline. The germline V and J ends were trimmed by 2 bases and 5 bases, with 15 bases remaining between them. CDR3 length: 15 residues. CDR3 protein: CAISEAGSDGETQYF. The CDR3 nucleotides are TGTGCCATCAGTGAGGCAGGGTCGGACGGCGAGACCCAGTACTTC.

CDR3 amino acids: CASTLFRLAGGADTQYF. The DNA for the CDR3 is TGTGCCAGCACCCTATTCCGACTAGCGGGAGGTGCAGATACGCAGTATTTT. The chain carries TRBV28 and TRBJ2-3, with TRBD2 matching 13 bases. The CDR3 is 17 amino acids. Germline V gene lookup returns CDR1 MDHEN and CDR2 SYDVKM. J was trimmed by 4 bases and V by 7 bases; bases with no gene match: 11.

V gene TRBV7-2 combines with J gene TRBJ2-3, with D maybe TRBD1 (6 bases). Germline CDR1 and CDR2: SGHTA and FQGNSA. The CDR3 runs 16 residues. V was trimmed by 4 bases and J by 2 bases, leaving 16 bases between them. The CDR3 region has the DNA TGTGCCAGCAGCTATCGTACAACAGGGCTCACAGATACGCAGTATTTT. It yields the protein CASSYRTTGLTDTQYF.

This clonotype has a count of ten or more. V is TRBV6-2 or TRBV6-3 and J is TRBJ1-2; D possibly corresponds to TRBD1 (5 bases). This CDR3 comprises 16 residues. V was cut by 2 bases and J by 4 bases, with 17 bases left in between. Per germline, CDR1 MNHEY and CDR2 SVGEGT. The CDR3 is CASSYHPLSGVYGYTF. The CDR3 DNA reads as TGTGCCAGCAGTTACCACCCACTCTCGGGGGTCTATGGCTACACCTTC.

This clonotype has just a few counts. The genes are TRBV3-1 and TRBJ1-1; TRBD1 agrees at 7 bases. With V trimmed by 8 bases and J by 7 bases, 7 bases remained unmatched. This CDR3 comprises 12 residues. Germline-derived CDR1 and CDR2 are LGHDT and YNNKEL (reference sequence). As DNA, the CDR3 is TGTGCCAGCCGGACAGGTGGGTTTGAAGCTTTCTTT. It yields the protein CASRTGGFEAFF.

This clonotype was counted many times. The rearrangement uses TRBV12-3 or TRBV12-4 and TRBJ2-5, with 10 bases matching TRBD1. J was trimmed by 1 base and V by 6 bases; bases with no gene match: 8. The CDR3 is made up of 16 amino acids. The CDR3, as DNA: TGTGCCAGCAGAAAGGGTGGGACAGGGGTCCAAGAGACCCAGTACTTC. Amino acids: CASRKGGTGVQETQYF.

This clonotype was counted between two and nine times. This chain links TRBV20-1 with TRBJ1-2; no clear D. The V gene's germline CDR1 is DFQATT and CDR2 SNEGSKA (reference sequence). Deletions cut 3 bases from V and 4 bases from J, with 12 bases between. The CDR3 runs to 13 residues. CDR3: CSARLPAAYGYTF. CDR3 nucleotide sequence: TGCAGTGCTAGGCTGCCAGCAGCCTATGGCTACACCTTC.

The sample holds many counts of this clonotype. The V gene is TRBV12-3 or TRBV12-4, the J gene TRBJ2-2; possibly TRBD1 for D (5 bases). Trimming shortened V by 3 bases and J by 7 bases, and 6 bases separated the two germline ends. This CDR3 is built from 12 residues. CDR3 nucleotides: TGTGCCAGCAGTTTTGGACACGGGGAGCTGTTTTTT. Translating it yields CASSFGHGELFF.

The V and J genes are TRBV15 and TRBJ1-5; 10 bases map to TRBD1. Looked up from germline, CDR1 is LNHNV and CDR2 is YYDKDF (reference sequence). CDR3 length: 15 amino acids. The ends lost 3 bases at V and 12 bases at J; junction bases unmatched: 11. The CDR3 DNA reads TGTGCCACCAGCAGGGAGGGACAGGGGATGGGGGTCCAGCATTTT. Translated: CATSREGQGMGVQHF. The full variable domain, with the rest looked up from reference TRBV15 and TRBJ1-5, is DAMVIQNPRYQVTQFGKPVTLSCSQTLNHNVMYWYQQKSSQAPKLLFHYYDKDFNNEADTPDNFQSRRPNTSFCFLDIRSPGLGDTAMYLCATSREGQGMGVQHFGDGTRLSIL.

This clonotype has ten or more counts. The genes are TRBV28 and TRBJ2-7, with a tentative D call TRBD1 (6 bases). V was shortened by 0 bases and J by 3 bases, with 9 bases between the two germline ends. The CDR3 spans 14 residues. Looked up from germline, CDR1 is MDHEN and CDR2 is SYDVKM. The CDR3 reads CASSLWDRYYEQYF. As DNA, the CDR3 is TGTGCCAGCAGTTTATGGGACAGATACTACGAGCAGTACTTC.

To note about this clonotype: This may arise from a read error, as a much more abundant clone is one base away. Lacking the conserved final phenylalanine or tryptophan, this CDR3 likely reflects a read error. This chain connects TRBV28 to TRBJ1-2; 7 bases agree with TRBD1. CDR1 and CDR2 from the germline V gene are MDHEN and SYDVKM. The CDR3 extends over 16 amino acids. Losses at the gene ends were 5 bases for V and 4 bases for J; bases not matched to a gene: 13. CDR3 in amino acids: CASSAGQGGALYGYTS. For the CDR3, the DNA is TGTGCCAGCAGTGCGGGCCAGGGGGGGGCTCTCTATGGCTACACCTCC.

This clonotype appeared many times. This sequence joins TRBV12-3 or TRBV12-4 and TRBJ2-5; 10 bases are shared with TRBD1. The CDR3 is 15 residues long. J lost 1 base, V lost 6 bases, and 5 bases had no gene match. The CDR3 sequence is CASSHGQGVQETQYF. The CDR3 DNA reads TGTGCCAGCAGCCACGGACAGGGGGTCCAAGAGACCCAGTACTTC.

This clonotype was observed at least ten times. J is TRBJ2-7 and V is TRBV5-6, with D possibly matching TRBD1 (6 bases). Germline V gene data show CDR1 as SGHDT and CDR2 as YYEEEE. The CDR3 loop spans 12 amino acids. The V end was cut by 2 bases, the J end by 4 bases, with 7 bases between. In nucleotides, the CDR3 is TGTGCCAGCAGCTTTGACAGGTACGAGCAGTACTTC. As protein: CASSFDRYEQYF.

In its sample, this clonotype was seen many times. The chain combines TRBV24-1 with TRBJ1-1; no firm D call. The germline V gene has CDR1 KGHDR and CDR2 SFDVKD. Between the trimmed V and J ends, which lost 4 bases and 8 bases, there was a span of 13 bases. The CDR3 runs 13 residues. CDR3 nucleotide sequence: TGTGCCACCAGTGACCTCGGGTCTGGAGAAGCTTTCTTT. Translated, it gives CATSDLGSGEAFF.

About this clonotype itself: It may be a read error: a sequence one base away is much more abundant. The CDR3 sequence is CAGSWTDQNTEAFF. The CDR3 DNA reads TGTGCCGGCAGTTGGACAGATCAGAACACTGAAGCTTTCTTT. V gene TRBV6-2 or TRBV6-3 combines with J gene TRBJ1-1, with D possibly being TRBD1 (6 bases). CDR1 is MNHEY, CDR2 SVGEGT, per germline. The CDR3 is 14 residues long.